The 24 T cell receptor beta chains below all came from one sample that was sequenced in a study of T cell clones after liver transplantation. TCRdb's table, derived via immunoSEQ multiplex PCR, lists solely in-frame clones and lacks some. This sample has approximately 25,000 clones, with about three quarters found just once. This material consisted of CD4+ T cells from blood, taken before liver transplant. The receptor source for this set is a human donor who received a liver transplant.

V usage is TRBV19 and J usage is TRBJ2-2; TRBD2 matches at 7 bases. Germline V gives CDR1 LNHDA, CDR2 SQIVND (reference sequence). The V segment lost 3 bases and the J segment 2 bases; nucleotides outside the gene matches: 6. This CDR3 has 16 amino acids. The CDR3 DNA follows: TGTGCCAGTAGTATCACTGGCGGGGGTAACACCGGGGAGCTGTTTTTT. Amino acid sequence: CASSITGGGNTGELFF.

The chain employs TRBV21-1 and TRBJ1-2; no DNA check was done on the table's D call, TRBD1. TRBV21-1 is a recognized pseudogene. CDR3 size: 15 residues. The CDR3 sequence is CASSKDGQEVYGYTF. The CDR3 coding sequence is TGTGCCAGCAGCAAAGATGGACAGGAGGTCTATGGCTACACCTTC.

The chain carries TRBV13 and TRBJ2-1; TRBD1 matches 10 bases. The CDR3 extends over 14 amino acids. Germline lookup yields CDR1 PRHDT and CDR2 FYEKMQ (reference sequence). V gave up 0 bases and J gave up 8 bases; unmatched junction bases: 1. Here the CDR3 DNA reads TGTGCCAGCAGCTTAGGCGGGACAGGGGATGAGCAGTTCTTC. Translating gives CASSLGGTGDEQFF. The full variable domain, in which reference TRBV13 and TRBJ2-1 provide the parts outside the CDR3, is AAGVIQSPRHLIKEKRETATLKCYPIPRHDTVYWYQQGPGQDPQFLISFYEKMQSDKGSIPDRFSAQQFSDYHSELNMSSLELGDSALYFCASSLGGTGDEQFFGPGTRLTVL.

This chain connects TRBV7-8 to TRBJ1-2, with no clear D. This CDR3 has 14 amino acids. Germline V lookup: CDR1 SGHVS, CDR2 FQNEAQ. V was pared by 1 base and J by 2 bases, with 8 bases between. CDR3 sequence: CASSLGGGNYGYTF. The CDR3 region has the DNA TGTGCCAGCAGCTTAGGTGGCGGGAACTATGGCTACACCTTC.

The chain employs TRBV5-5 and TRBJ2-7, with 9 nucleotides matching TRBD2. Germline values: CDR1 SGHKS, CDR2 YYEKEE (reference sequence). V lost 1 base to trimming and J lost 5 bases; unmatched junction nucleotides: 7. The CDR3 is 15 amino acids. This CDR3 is CASSLTSSGENEQYF. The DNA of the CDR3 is TGTGCCAGCAGCTTGACGTCTAGCGGGGAGAACGAGCAGTACTTC.

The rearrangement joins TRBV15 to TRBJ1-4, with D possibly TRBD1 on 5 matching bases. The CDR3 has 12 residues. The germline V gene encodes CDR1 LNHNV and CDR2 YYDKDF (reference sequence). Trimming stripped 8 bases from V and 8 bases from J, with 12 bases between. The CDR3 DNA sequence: TGTGCCACCCAAAGACGGGGGGAAAAACTGTTTTTT. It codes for CATQRRGEKLFF.

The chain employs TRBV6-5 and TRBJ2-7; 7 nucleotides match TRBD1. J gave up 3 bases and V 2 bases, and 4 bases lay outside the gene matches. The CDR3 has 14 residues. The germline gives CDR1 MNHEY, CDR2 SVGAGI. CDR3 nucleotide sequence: TGTGCCAGCAGTTACACGGGACAGAACTACGAGCAGTACGTC. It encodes CASSYTGQNYEQYV.

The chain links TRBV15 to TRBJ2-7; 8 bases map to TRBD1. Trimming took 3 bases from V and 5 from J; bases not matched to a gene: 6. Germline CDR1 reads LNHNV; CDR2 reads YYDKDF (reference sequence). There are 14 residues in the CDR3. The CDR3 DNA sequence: TGTGCCACCAGCAGGGACAGGGCCTTAAACGAGCAGTACTTC. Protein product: CATSRDRALNEQYF.

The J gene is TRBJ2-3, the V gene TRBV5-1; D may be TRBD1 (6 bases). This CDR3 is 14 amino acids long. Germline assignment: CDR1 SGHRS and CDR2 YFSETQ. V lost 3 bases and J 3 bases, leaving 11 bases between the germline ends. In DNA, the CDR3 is TGCGCCAGCAGCTCTGGGACAAATACAGATACGCAGTATTTT. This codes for CASSSGTNTDTQYF.

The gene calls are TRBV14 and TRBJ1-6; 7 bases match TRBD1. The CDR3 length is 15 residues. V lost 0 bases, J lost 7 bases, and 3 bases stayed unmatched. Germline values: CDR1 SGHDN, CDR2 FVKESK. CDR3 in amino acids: CASSQDQGVNSPLHF. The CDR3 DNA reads TGTGCCAGCAGCCAAGACCAGGGGGTGAATTCACCCCTCCACTTT.

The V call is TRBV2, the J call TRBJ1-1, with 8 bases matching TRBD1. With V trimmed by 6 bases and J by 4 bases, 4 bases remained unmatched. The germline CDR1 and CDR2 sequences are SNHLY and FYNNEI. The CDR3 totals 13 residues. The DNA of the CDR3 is TGTGCCAGCAGCCTCCAGGGGGCCACTGAAGCTTTCTTT. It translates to CASSLQGATEAFF.

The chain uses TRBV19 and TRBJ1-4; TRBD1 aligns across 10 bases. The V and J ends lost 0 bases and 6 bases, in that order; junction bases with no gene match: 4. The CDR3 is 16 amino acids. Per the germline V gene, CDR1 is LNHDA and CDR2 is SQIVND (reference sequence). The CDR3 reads CASSIEGTGVDEKLFF. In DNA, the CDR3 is TGTGCCAGTAGTATAGAAGGGACAGGGGTCGATGAAAAACTGTTTTTT.

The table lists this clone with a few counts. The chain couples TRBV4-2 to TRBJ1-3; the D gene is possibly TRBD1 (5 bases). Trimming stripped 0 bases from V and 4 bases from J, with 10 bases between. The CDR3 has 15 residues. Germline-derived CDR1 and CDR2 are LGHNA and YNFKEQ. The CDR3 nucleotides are TGTGCCAGCAGCCAAGAATCCAGGGCCGGAAACACCATATATTTT. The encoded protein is CASSQESRAGNTIYF.

CDR3 DNA sequence: TGTGCCAGTATGCGGACAGGGGGACGCACCGGGGAGCTGTTTTTT. Translating gives CASMRTGGRTGELFF. The chain couples TRBV19 to TRBJ2-2; 10 nucleotides match TRBD1. This CDR3 has 15 amino acids. J lost 4 bases, V lost 7 bases, and 6 bases had no gene match. The germline V gene has CDR1 LNHDA and CDR2 SQIVND (reference sequence).

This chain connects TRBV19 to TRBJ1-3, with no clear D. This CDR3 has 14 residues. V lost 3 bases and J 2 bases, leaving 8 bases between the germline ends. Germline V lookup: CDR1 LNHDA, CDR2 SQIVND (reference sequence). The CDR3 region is CASSITAPGNTIYF. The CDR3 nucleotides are TGTGCCAGTAGTATTACAGCTCCTGGAAACACCATATATTTT. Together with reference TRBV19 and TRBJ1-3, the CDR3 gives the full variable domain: DGGITQSPKYLFRKEGQNVTLSCEQNLNHDAMYWYRQDPGQGLRLIYYSQIVNDFQKGDIAEGYSVSREKKESFPLTVTSAQKNPTAFYLCASSITAPGNTIYFGEGSWLTVV.

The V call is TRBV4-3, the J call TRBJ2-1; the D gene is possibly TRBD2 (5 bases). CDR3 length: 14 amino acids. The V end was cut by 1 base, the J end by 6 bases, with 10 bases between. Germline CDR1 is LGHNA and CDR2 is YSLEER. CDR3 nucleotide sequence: TGCGCCAGCAGCCAAGTCACGAGGGCCAATGAGCAGTTCTTC. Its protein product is CASSQVTRANEQFF.

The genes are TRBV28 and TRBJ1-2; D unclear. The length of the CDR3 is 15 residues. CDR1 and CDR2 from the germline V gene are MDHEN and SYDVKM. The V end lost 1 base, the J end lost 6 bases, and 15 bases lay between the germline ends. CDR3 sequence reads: CASSLLAETIDGYTF. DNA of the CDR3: TGTGCCAGCAGTTTATTAGCAGAAACTATAGATGGCTACACCTTC.

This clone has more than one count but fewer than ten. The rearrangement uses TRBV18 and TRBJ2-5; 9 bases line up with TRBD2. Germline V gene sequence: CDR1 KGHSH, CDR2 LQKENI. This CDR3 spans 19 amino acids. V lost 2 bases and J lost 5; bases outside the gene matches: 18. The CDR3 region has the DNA TGTGCCAGCTCACCATCGTTAAGGCTAGCGGGAATCGATCTGGAGACCCAGTACTTC. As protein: CASSPSLRLAGIDLETQYF.

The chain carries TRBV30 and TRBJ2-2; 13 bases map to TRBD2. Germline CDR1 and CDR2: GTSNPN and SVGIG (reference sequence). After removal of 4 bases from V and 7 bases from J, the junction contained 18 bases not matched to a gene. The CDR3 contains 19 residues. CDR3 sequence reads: CAWTRDGLAGAQVGGELFF. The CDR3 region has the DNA TGTGCCTGGACAAGGGATGGACTAGCGGGGGCCCAGGTGGGCGGGGAGCTGTTTTTT.

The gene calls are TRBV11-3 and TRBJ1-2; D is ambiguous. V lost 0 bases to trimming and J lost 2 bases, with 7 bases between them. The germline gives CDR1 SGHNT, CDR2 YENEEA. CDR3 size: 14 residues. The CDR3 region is CASSLDGVNYGYTF. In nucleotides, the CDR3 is TGTGCCAGCAGCTTAGATGGGGTAAACTATGGCTACACCTTC.

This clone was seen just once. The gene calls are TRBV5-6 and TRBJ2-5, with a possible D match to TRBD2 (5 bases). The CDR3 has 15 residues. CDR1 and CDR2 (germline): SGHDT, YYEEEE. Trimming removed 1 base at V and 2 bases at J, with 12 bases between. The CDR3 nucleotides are TGTGCCAGCAGCTTGCTTGGTCGGGGTCAAGAGACCCAGTACTTC. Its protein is CASSLLGRGQETQYF.

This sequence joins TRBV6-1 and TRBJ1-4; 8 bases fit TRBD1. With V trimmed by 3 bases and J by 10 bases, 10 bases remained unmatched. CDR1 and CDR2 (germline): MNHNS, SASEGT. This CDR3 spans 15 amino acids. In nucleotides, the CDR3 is TGTGCCAGCAGTGAGGCCGGCAGGGGGCTCGGAAAACTGTTTTTT. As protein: CASSEAGRGLGKLFF.

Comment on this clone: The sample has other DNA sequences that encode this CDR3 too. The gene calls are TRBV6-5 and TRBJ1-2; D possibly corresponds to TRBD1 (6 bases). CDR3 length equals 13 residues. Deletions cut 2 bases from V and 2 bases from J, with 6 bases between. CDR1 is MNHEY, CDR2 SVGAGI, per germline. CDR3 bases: TGTGCCAGCAGTTACGACAGGAACTATGGCTACACCTTC. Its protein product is CASSYDRNYGYTF.

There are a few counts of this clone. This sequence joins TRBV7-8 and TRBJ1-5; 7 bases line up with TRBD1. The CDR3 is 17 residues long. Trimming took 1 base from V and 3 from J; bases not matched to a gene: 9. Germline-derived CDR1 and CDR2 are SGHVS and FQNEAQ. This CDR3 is CASSLGTGVPSNQPQHF. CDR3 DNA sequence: TGTGCCAGCAGCTTAGGAACAGGGGTCCCTTCCAATCAGCCCCAGCATTTT.